This T cell receptor (beta chain) was captured in a study of shared clonotypes between healthy human individuals. Study-level findings and limits: When compared with the clonotypes that were shared by all four sorted-subset donors, the non-shared clonotypes turned out to have lower generation probabilities. Naive subsets generally had larger estimated richness than memory subsets.

V lost 0 bases, J lost 5 bases, and 7 bases stayed unmatched. This CDR3 region has 15 residues. In germline, CDR1 is SGDLS, CDR2 YYNGEE. This clone was recorded only once. Its antigen is as yet unknown. Only in-frame clones appear in the TCRdb table, and some are missing; sequencing was by immunoSEQ multiplex PCR. The sample records millions of clones, more than 90% being singletons. Donors comprised healthy HIV-negative adults lacking recent acute infections or vaccinations. The sequenced sample was naive CD4+ T cells sorted from blood. The sample's subset: CD45RA+ positively selected. The clonotype comes from a man younger than 35 in good health. The chain carries TRBV9 and TRBJ2-7; 8 bases match TRBD2. CDR3 protein: CASSVVSGSTHEQYF. Written as DNA, the CDR3 is TGTGCCAGCAGCGTAGTGAGCGGGAGCACCCACGAGCAGTACTTC.